This T cell receptor beta chain originates from a study of CXCR3-negative and CXCR3-positive naive CD8 T cells. Germline CDR1 reads MDHEN; CDR2 reads SYDVKM. This CDR3 comprises 14 residues. Carrying UMI labels, the TRB cDNA libraries were prepared through 5' RACE. Reanalyzing the 5' RACE reads, TCRdb keeps one entry per CDR3 protein, without DNA. The table lists tens of thousands of distinct CDR3 sequences. The material sequenced was memory CD8+ T cells from blood. The chain joins TRBV28 to TRBJ1-4; there is no DNA to check the TCRdb D call of TRBD1. This sequence was found in a human donor in good health. Some clones in this sample may be carry-over from other donors' samples. The chain's CDR3 is CASRLTGEGEKLFF.